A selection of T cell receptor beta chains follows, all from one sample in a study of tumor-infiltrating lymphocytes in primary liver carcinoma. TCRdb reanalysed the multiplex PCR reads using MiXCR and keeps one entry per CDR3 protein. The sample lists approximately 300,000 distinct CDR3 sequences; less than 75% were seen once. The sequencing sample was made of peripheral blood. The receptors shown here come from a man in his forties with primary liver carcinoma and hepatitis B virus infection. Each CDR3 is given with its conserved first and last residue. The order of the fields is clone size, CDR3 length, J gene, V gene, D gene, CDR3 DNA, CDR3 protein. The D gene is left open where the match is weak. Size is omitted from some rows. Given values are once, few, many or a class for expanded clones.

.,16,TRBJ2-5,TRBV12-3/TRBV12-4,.,TGTGCCAGCAGTATATCCCCCCCTTACGGGCGGGAGACCCAGTACTTC,CASSISPPYGRETQYF
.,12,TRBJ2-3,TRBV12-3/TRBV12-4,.,TGTGCCAAAACGGCTTGCACAGATATGCAGTATTTT,CAKTACTDMQYF
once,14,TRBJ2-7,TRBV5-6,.,TGTGCCAGCAGTTATACCTACCCGGGGGACGAGCGGTACTTC,CASSYTYPGDERYF
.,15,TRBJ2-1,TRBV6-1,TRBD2,TGTGCCAGCAGGGGGGGACTAGTGGGGCTTTATGAGCAGTTCTTC,CASRGGLVGLYEQFF
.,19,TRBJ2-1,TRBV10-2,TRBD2,TGCGCCAGCAGTGACCCGAGGACTAGCGGGAGTGCGGGAGGGAATGAGCAGTTCTTC,CASSDPRTSGSAGGNEQFF
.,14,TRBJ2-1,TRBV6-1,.,TGTGCCTCCAGGGAGCCAGCAGGAGGTGGTGAGCAGTTCTTC,CASREPAGGGEQFF
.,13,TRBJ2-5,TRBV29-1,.,TGCAGCACCTCGAAAGGCTCCCAAGAGACCCAGCACTTC,CSTSKGSQETQHF
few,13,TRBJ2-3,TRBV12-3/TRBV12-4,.,TGTGCCAGCAAAAGACAGAGCACAGATACGCAGTATTTT,CASKRQSTDTQYF
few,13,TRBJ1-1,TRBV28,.,TGTGCCAGCAGTATTAACACCATTTTAGAAGCTTTCTTT,CASSINTILEAFF
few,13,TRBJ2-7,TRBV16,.,TGTGCCAGCAGCTCCTGGGGCGGCTACGAGCAGTACTTC,CASSSWGGYEQYF
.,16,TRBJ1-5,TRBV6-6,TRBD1,TGTGCCAGCAGTTACGGAGGGGGCATTAGCAATCAGCCCCAGCATTTT,CASSYGGGISNQPQHF
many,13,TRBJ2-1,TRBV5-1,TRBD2,TGCGCCAGCAGCTCGACGGGACTAGCTGAGCAGTTCTTC,CASSSTGLAEQFF
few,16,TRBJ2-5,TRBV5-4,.,TGTGCCAGCAGCTTGGAAGGGGGGACGTACCAAGAGACCCAGTACTTC,CASSLEGGTYQETQYF
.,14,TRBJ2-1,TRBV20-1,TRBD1,TGCGGTGCGGGGGACAGGGGGCCCTACAATGAGCAGTTCTTC,CGAGDRGPYNEQFF
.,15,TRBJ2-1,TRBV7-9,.,TGTGCCAGCAGCTTTGAGACCTGGGCCTACAATGAGCAGTTCTTC,CASSFETWAYNEQFF
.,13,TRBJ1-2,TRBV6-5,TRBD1,TGTGCCAGCAGGCGAGACAGGGAGAATGGCTACACCTTC,CASRRDRENGYTF
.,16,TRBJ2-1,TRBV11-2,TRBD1,TGTGCCAGCAGCCGAATGGGACAGTGCTCCTACAATGAGCAGCTCTTC,CASSRMGQCSYNEQLF
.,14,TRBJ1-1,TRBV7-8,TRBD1,TGTGCCGGCAGCTTGGGGACAGGGGATAGTGAAGCTTTCTTT,CAGSLGTGDSEAFF
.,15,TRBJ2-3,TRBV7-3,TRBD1,TGTGCCAGCAGTCGATCCGGGACAGGGGTAGATACGCGGTATTTT,CASSRSGTGVDTRYF
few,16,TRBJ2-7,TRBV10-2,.,TGCGCCAGCAGAGACCAGCCGGGACTGCTGGGCGACGAGCAGTACTTC,CASRDQPGLLGDEQYF
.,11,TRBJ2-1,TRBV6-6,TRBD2,TGTGCCAGCAACCTAGCGGGACTGCAATTCTTC,CASNLAGLQFF
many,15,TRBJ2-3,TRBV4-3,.,TGCGCCAGCAGCCAAGATTTAAACACCCCAGATACGCAGTATTTT,CASSQDLNTPDTQYF
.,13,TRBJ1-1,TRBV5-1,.,TGCGCCAGCAGCTTACAGGGAGACACTGAAGCTTTCTTT,CASSLQGDTEAFF
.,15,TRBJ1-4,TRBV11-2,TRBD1,TGTGACAGCAACTCCCAGGGGGGAGCTAATGAAAAACTGTTTTTT,CDSNSQGGANEKLFF
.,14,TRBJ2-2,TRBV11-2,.,TGTGCCAGCAGCTTAGGGCGGCACACCGGGGAGTTGTTTTTT,CASSLGRHTGELFF
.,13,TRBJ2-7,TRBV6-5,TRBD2,TGTGCCAGCAGTTATGATGGCGGGGGTAGGCCGTACTTC,CASSYDGGGRPYF
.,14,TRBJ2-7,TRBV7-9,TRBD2,TGTGCCAGCGTACTGGGACTAGCGGGCGACAAGCAGTACTTC,CASVLGLAGDKQYF
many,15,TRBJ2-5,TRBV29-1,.,TGCAGCGTCCGACTGAGCAGGGGCCTCGGAGAGACCCAGTACTTC,CSVRLSRGLGETQYF
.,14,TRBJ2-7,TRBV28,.,TGTGCCCGCCGCCCAATTAGCGTTTCCCACGAGCAGTACTTC,CARRPISVSHEQYF
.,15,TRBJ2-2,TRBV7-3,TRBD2,TGTGCCAGCAGCACTACTAGCGGGGGAACCGGGGAGCTGTTTTTT,CASSTTSGGTGELFF
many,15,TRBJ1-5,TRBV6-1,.,TGTGCCAGCAGTGAAGTGTGGGCCGGGGATCAGCCCCAGCATTTT,CASSEVWAGDQPQHF
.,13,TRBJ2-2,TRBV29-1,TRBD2,TGCAGCGCCATGCGGGGGGTTTACGGGGAGCTGTTTTTT,CSAMRGVYGELFF
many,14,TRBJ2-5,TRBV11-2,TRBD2,TGTGCCAGCAGTATTAGGGAGGGCCGGGAGACCCAGTACTTC,CASSIREGRETQYF
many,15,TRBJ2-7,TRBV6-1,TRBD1,TGTGCCAGCAGTGAGGGATTAGGACAGGGGCTCGAGCAGTACTTC,CASSEGLGQGLEQYF
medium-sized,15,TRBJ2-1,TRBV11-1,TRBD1,TGTGCCAGCAGACCCGGGACAGGGGGCTACAATGAGCAGTTCTTC,CASRPGTGGYNEQFF
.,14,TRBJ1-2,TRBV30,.,TGTGCCTGGAGCGCCCATCCAGGGAACTATGGCTACGCCTTC,CAWSAHPGNYGYAF
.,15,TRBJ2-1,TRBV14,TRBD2,TGTGCCAGCAGTCAAGTGGGGACTAGAAGCAATGAGCTGTTCTTC,CASSQVGTRSNELFF
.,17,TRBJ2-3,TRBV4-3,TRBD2,TGCGCCAGCAGCCAAGGAAGCGGGAATCATGGCACAGATACGCAGTATTTT,CASSQGSGNHGTDTQYF
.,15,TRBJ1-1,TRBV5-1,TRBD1,TGCGCCAGCAGCCGGGGACAGGGGACGAACACTGAAGCTTTCTTT,CASSRGQGTNTEAFF
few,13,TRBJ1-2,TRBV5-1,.,TGCGCCAGCAGCTTCTCAGAGAGCTATGGCTACACCTTC,CASSFSESYGYTF